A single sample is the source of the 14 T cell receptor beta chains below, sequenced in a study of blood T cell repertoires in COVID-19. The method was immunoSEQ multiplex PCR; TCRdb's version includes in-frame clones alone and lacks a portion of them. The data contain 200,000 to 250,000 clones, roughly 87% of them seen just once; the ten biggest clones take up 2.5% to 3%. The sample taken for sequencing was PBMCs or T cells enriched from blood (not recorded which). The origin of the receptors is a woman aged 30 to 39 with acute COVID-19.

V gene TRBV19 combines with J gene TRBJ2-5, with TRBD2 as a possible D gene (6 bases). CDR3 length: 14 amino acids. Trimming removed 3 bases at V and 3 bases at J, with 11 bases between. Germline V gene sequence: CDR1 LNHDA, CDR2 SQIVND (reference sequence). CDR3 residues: CASSIGTAEETQYF. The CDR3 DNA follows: TGTGCCAGTAGTATCGGGACTGCTGAAGAGACCCAGTACTTC.

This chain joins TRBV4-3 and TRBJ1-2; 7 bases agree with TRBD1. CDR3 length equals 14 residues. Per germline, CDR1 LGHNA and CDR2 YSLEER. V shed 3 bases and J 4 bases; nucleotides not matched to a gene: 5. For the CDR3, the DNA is TGCGCCAGCAGCCATGATGGACAGGCCTATGGCTACACCTTC. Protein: CASSHDGQAYGYTF.

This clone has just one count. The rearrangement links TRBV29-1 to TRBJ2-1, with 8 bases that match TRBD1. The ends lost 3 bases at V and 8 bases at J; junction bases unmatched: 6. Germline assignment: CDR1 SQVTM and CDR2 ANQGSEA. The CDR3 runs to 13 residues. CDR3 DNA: TGCAGCGTTGATGGTGACAGGGGCTATGAGCAGTTCTTC. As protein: CSVDGDRGYEQFF.

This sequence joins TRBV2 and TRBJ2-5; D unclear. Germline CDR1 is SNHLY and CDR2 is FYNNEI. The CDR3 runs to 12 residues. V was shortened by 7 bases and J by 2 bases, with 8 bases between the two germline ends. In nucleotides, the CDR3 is TGTGCCAGCAAGAGGCTTCAAGAGACCCAGTACTTC. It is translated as CASKRLQETQYF.

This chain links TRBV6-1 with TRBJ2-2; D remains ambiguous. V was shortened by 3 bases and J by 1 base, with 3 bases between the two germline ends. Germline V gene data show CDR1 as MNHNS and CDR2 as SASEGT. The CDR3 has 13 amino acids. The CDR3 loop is CASSDKNTGELFF. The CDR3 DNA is TGTGCCAGCAGTGATAAGAACACCGGGGAGCTGTTTTTT.

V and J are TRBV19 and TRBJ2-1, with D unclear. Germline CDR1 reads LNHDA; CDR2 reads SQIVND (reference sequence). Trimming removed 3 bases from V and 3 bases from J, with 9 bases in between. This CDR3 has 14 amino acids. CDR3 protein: CASSMSVFYNEQFF. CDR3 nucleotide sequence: TGTGCCAGTAGTATGTCTGTTTTCTACAATGAGCAGTTCTTC.

The CDR3 DNA is TGTGCCAGCAGCCAAGACATTGGGACAGCGGACACCGGGGAGCTGTTTTTT. Its protein is CASSQDIGTADTGELFF. This sequence joins TRBV4-2 and TRBJ2-2, with 7 bases that match TRBD1. CDR3 length: 17 residues. Per germline, CDR1 LGHNA and CDR2 YNFKEQ. V lost 0 bases, J lost 3 bases, and 7 bases stayed unmatched.

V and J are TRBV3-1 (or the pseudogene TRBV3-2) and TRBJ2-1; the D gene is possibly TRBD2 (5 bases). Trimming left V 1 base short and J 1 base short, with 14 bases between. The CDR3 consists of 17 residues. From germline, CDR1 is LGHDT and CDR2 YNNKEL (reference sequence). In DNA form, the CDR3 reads TGTGCCAGCAGCCAAGTGGCGCGGGCCCAGTCCTACAATGAGCAGTTCTTC. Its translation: CASSQVARAQSYNEQFF.

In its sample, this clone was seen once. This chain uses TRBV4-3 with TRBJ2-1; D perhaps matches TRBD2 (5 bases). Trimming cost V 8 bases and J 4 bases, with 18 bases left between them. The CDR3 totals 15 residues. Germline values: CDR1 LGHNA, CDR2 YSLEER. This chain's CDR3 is CASSEGRAVYNEQFF. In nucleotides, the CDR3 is TGCGCCAGCTCAGAGGGTCGAGCGGTATACAATGAGCAGTTCTTC.

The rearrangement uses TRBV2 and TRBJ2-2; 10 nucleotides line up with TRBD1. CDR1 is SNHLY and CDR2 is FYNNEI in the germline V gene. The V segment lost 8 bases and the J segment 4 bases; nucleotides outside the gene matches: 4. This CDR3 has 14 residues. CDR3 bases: TGTGCCAGCGACAGGGGGCATGGCACCGGGGAGCTGTTTTTT. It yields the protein CASDRGHGTGELFF.

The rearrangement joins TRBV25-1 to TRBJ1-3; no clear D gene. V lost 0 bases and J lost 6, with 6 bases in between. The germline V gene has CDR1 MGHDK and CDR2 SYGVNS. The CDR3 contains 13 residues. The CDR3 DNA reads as TGTGCCAGCAGTGAATACGGAGAAAACACCATATATTTT. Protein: CASSEYGENTIYF.

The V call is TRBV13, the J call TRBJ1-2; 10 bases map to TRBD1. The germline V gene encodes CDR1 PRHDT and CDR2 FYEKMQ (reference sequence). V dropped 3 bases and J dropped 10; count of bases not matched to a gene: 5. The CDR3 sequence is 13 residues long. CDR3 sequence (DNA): TGTGCCAGCAGCTTTGGGGACAGGGGTAACTACACCTTC. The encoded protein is CASSFGDRGNYTF.

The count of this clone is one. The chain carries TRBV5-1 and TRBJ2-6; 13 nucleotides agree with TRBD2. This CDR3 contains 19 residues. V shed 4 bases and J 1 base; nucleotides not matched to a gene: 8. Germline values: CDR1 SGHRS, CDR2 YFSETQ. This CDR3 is CASSIPGTSGISGANVLTF. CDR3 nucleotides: TGCGCCAGCAGCATCCCCGGGACTAGCGGGATTTCTGGGGCCAACGTCCTGACTTTC.

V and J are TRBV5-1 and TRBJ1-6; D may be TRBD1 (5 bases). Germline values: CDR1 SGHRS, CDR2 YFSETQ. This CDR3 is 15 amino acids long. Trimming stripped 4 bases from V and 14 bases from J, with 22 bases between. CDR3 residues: CASSPGISRDRTLHF. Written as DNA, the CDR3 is TGCGCCAGCAGCCCGGGTATAAGCAGGGATCGAACCCTCCACTTT.